These 30 T cell receptor beta chains share one sample of origin, sequenced in a study of somatic mutations in cytotoxic T cells in rheumatoid arthritis (dated 2017 in TCRdb). Receptor amplification or capture employed the immunoSEQ multiplex PCR assay. The immuneACCESS repertoire file appears here via TCRdb, limited to in-frame rearrangements. These files lack a portion of the clones; in checked studies, under half of the deficit traces to unresolved V genes, and the cause of the others is not known. This sample has some 21,000 clones in its table, and more than 80% of those were observed once. The ten largest make up approximately 4% of the sample. The source material was CD8+ T cells sorted from blood. These receptor sequences come from an adult with rheumatoid arthritis.

This chain links TRBV15 with TRBJ2-7, with D hard to call. Trimming stripped 1 base from V and 4 bases from J, with 11 bases between. CDR3 length: 14 residues. Germline V CDR1 and CDR2: LNHNV, YYDKDF (reference sequence). The CDR3 here is CATSRALLFYEQYF. DNA of the CDR3: TGTGCCACCAGCAGAGCACTCCTTTTTTACGAGCAGTACTTC. Based on the CDR3 plus reference TRBV15 and TRBJ2-7, the full variable domain is DAMVIQNPRYQVTQFGKPVTLSCSQTLNHNVMYWYQQKSSQAPKLLFHYYDKDFNNEADTPDNFQSRRPNTSFCFLDIRSPGLGDTAMYLCATSRALLFYEQYFGPGTRLTVT.

This clone was found a few times. The chain is built from TRBV5-4 and TRBJ2-5; D is uncertain. Trimming shortened V by 2 bases and J by 2 bases, and 10 bases separated the two germline ends. CDR3 length: 14 residues. CDR1 is SGHNT and CDR2 is YYREEE in the germline V gene (reference sequence). The CDR3 DNA is TGTGCCAGCAGCTTTGACACCGTACAAGAGACCCAGTACTTC. Protein product: CASSFDTVQETQYF.

This rearrangement joins TRBV4-1 to TRBJ1-1; the match to TRBD1 covers 8 bases. Germline V gene data show CDR1 as MGHRA and CDR2 as YSYEKL. Trimming at V came to 2 bases and at J to 0 bases, leaving 8 bases not matched to a gene. The CDR3 covers 17 residues. In DNA form, the CDR3 reads TGCGCCAGCAGCCAATCAAAGGGACAGGCCGTGAACACTGAAGCTTTCTTT. It codes for CASSQSKGQAVNTEAFF.

The chain combines TRBV7-8 with TRBJ2-7; D is unclear. From germline, CDR1 is SGHVS and CDR2 FQNEAQ. With 9 bases removed from V and 6 bases from J, the gap between germline ends came to 6 bases. The CDR3 is 9 residues long. CDR3 DNA: TGTGCCAGTTGTAGCGAGCAGTACTTC. Protein sequence: CASCSEQYF.

The rearrangement links TRBV7-2 to TRBJ2-1, with 12 bases that match TRBD2. CDR1 is SGHTA and CDR2 is FQGNSA in the germline V gene. J lost 1 base, V lost 1 base, and 2 bases had no gene match. This CDR3 contains 17 residues. The CDR3, as DNA: TGTGCCAGCAGCTTAGACCTAGCGGGGGGGTCCTACAATGAGCAGTTCTTC. Amino acid sequence: CASSLDLAGGSYNEQFF.

The chain uses TRBV10-3 and TRBJ2-5, with TRBD1 identical over 7 bases. The CDR3 loop spans 17 amino acids. V gave up 0 bases and J gave up 3 bases; unmatched junction bases: 10. In germline, CDR1 is ENHRY, CDR2 SYGVKD. CDR3 nucleotides: TGTGCCATCAGTGAGTCCAGGTCCCCAGGGGGAGAAGAGACCCAGTACTTC. This codes for CAISESRSPGGEETQYF.

V usage is TRBV7-6 and J usage is TRBJ1-2; no clear D. Trimming took 4 bases from V and 2 from J, leaving 17 bases between them. The length of the CDR3 is 16 residues. Germline values: CDR1 SGHVS, CDR2 FNYEAQ. CDR3 sequence (DNA): TGTGCCAGCAGCTCTTTACTCCCCCTTCGGAACTATGGCTACACCTTC. As protein: CASSSLLPLRNYGYTF.

The chain recombines TRBV9 with TRBJ2-1, with 8 bases lining up with TRBD2. Trimming cost V 7 bases and J 2 bases; bases outside gene matches: 8. The germline gives CDR1 SGDLS, CDR2 YYNGEE. The CDR3 has 15 amino acids. CDR3: CASSGGGKTYNEQFF. As DNA, the CDR3 is TGTGCCAGCTCCGGGGGGGGGAAAACCTACAATGAGCAGTTCTTC.

The V call is TRBV18, the J call TRBJ1-5, with 12 bases identical to TRBD1. The trim removed 4 bases at V and 3 bases at J, leaving 1 base unmatched. The CDR3 loop spans 15 amino acids. CDR1 and CDR2 from the germline V gene are KGHSH and LQKENI. The CDR3 is CASSLGQGANQPQHF. The CDR3 DNA sequence: TGTGCCAGCTCACTGGGACAGGGGGCCAATCAGCCCCAGCATTTT.

The J gene is TRBJ2-1, the V gene TRBV2; D not certain. CDR3 length: 13 amino acids. The V gene lost 5 bases and the J gene lost 2 bases, with 7 bases spanning the gap. Looked up from germline, CDR1 is SNHLY and CDR2 is FYNNEI. The DNA of the CDR3 is TGTGCCAGCAGTTTGATCACCTACAATGAGCAGTTCTTC. Protein: CASSLITYNEQFF.

The chain combines TRBV4-1 with TRBJ2-1; either TRBD1 or TRBD2 may fit D (5 bases each). The germline gives CDR1 MGHRA, CDR2 YSYEKL. V lost 0 bases, J lost 0 bases, and 15 bases lay in between. This CDR3 has 18 residues. The CDR3 sequence: CASSQDLGGLSSYNEQFF. As DNA, the CDR3 is TGCGCCAGCAGCCAAGATCTTGGGGGTTTAAGCTCCTACAATGAGCAGTTCTTC.

This clone was seen more than once but under ten times. The J gene is TRBJ1-1, the V gene TRBV19, with 7 bases matching TRBD1. The CDR3 spans 15 residues. Germline V gene sequence: CDR1 LNHDA, CDR2 SQIVND (reference sequence). Germline trimming cut 4 bases from V and 4 bases from J; bases unmatched to any gene: 9. The CDR3 here is CASSTKTGWSTEAFF. CDR3 in DNA: TGTGCCAGTAGTACTAAGACAGGGTGGAGCACTGAAGCTTTCTTT.

CDR3: CASSLDHAGTEAFF. In DNA form, the CDR3 reads TGTGCCAGCAGCTTGGACCACGCAGGCACTGAAGCTTTCTTT. The chain couples TRBV5-6 to TRBJ1-1; no clear D. V shed 0 bases and J shed 4 bases, with 10 bases lying between them. This CDR3 comprises 14 residues. The germline gives CDR1 SGHDT, CDR2 YYEEEE.

In its sample, this clone was seen once. This chain links TRBV5-1 with TRBJ2-7; D remains ambiguous. With 3 bases removed from V and 2 bases from J, the gap between germline ends came to 9 bases. The CDR3 is 13 residues long. Germline V CDR1 and CDR2: SGHRS, YFSETQ. CDR3 DNA sequence: TGCGCCAGCAGCTCCAACACGGCCTACGAGCAGTACTTC. Translated: CASSSNTAYEQYF. The whole variable domain, remainder taken from reference TRBV5-1 and TRBJ2-7, is KAGVTQTPRYLIKTRGQQVTLSCSPISGHRSVSWYQQTPGQGLQFLFEYFSETQRNKGNFPGRFSGRQFSNSRSEMNVSTLELGDSALYLCASSSNTAYEQYFGPGTRLTVT.

This clone showed up just once. J is TRBJ1-1 and V is TRBV2; 10 nucleotides line up with TRBD1. Germline CDR1 is SNHLY and CDR2 is FYNNEI. V was pared by 2 bases and J by 4 bases, with 4 bases of the junction left unmatched. The CDR3 has 15 residues. In DNA, the CDR3 is TGTGCCAGCAGTGAATCGACAGGGGGCGTCACTGAAGCTTTCTTT. Its protein is CASSESTGGVTEAFF.

This clone turned up a few times. V gene TRBV6-5 combines with J gene TRBJ2-7; D possibly corresponds to TRBD1 (6 bases). CDR1 MNHEY and CDR2 SVGAGI come from the germline V gene. V lost 0 bases, J lost 0 bases, and 9 bases lay in between. The CDR3 sequence is 15 residues long. The DNA for the CDR3 is TGTGCCAGCAGTTACTCACAGGGCAGCTCCTACGAGCAGTACTTC. Amino acids: CASSYSQGSSYEQYF.

The chain links TRBV15 to TRBJ1-1; D gene uncertain. The V gene lost 1 base and the J gene lost 4 bases, with 10 bases spanning the gap. Germline V gene sequence: CDR1 LNHNV, CDR2 YYDKDF (reference sequence). CDR3 length: 14 residues. CDR3: CATSRAPLGTEAFF. DNA of the CDR3: TGTGCCACCAGCAGAGCACCCCTGGGCACTGAAGCTTTCTTT. Full variable domain (missing parts from reference TRBV15 and TRBJ1-1): DAMVIQNPRYQVTQFGKPVTLSCSQTLNHNVMYWYQQKSSQAPKLLFHYYDKDFNNEADTPDNFQSRRPNTSFCFLDIRSPGLGDTAMYLCATSRAPLGTEAFFGQGTRLTVV.

The CDR3 region is CASSEWTGANTGELFF. The CDR3 DNA reads as TGCGCCAGCAGTGAATGGACAGGGGCGAACACCGGGGAGCTGTTTTTT. V usage is TRBV10-1 and J usage is TRBJ2-2; 9 bases line up with TRBD1. J gave up 0 bases and V 3 bases, and 2 bases lay outside the gene matches. The CDR3 runs to 16 residues. The V gene's germline CDR1 is WNHNN and CDR2 SYGVQD (reference sequence).

V gene TRBV7-9 combines with J gene TRBJ2-7, with D tentatively TRBD1 (5 bases). CDR1 and CDR2 (germline): SEHNR, FQNEAQ (reference sequence). This CDR3 contains 17 residues. V dropped 2 bases and J dropped 3 bases, with 20 bases sitting between them. The CDR3 bases are TGTGCCAGCAGCTTATGGGGCCAAGCCTCAACCGGCTACGAGCAGTACTTC. Amino acid sequence: CASSLWGQASTGYEQYF. The full variable domain, completed using reference TRBV7-9 and TRBJ2-7, is DTGVSQNPRHKITKRGQNVTFRCDPISEHNRLYWYRQTLGQGPEFLTYFQNEAQLEKSRLLSDRFSAERPKGSFSTLEIQRTEQGDSAMYLCASSLWGQASTGYEQYFGPGTRLTVT.

This chain joins TRBV5-4 and TRBJ2-1; 8 bases align to TRBD1. Trimming cost V 4 bases and J 7 bases; bases outside gene matches: 7. CDR3 size: 14 residues. In germline, CDR1 is SGHNT, CDR2 YYREEE (reference sequence). As DNA, the CDR3 is TGTGCCAGCAGCATTGCCAGGGGGCCAAATGAGCAGTTCTTC. Translating gives CASSIARGPNEQFF.

The chain has TRBV19 and TRBJ1-4; D might be TRBD1 (5 bases). The CDR3 contains 13 residues. Trimming took off 10 bases at V and 4 bases at J, with 13 bases between the two ends. CDR1 is LNHDA, CDR2 SQIVND, per germline (reference sequence). CDR3 in amino acids: CANTTALNEKLFF. CDR3 sequence (DNA): TGTGCCAATACGACAGCCCTTAATGAAAAACTGTTTTTT.

This clone was counted a single time. V is TRBV15 and J is TRBJ2-5, with D perhaps TRBD1 (5 bases). The V end lost 0 bases, the J end lost 7 bases, and 12 bases lay between the germline ends. The CDR3 totals 14 residues. Germline CDR1 LNHNV, CDR2 YYDKDF (reference sequence). CDR3 region: CATSREGSGWTQYF. CDR3 nucleotides: TGTGCCACCAGCAGAGAAGGGTCAGGGTGGACCCAGTACTTC.

The rearrangement uses TRBV19 and TRBJ2-1; D ambiguous. Trimming took 0 bases from V and 6 from J, leaving 24 bases between them. This CDR3 spans 19 amino acids. Germline V gene sequence: CDR1 LNHDA, CDR2 SQIVND (reference sequence). The CDR3 protein is CASSIEVGTVNSEVNEQFF. As DNA, the CDR3 is TGTGCCAGTAGTATAGAAGTGGGAACAGTTAACTCCGAAGTCAATGAGCAGTTCTTC.

V usage is TRBV6-1 and J usage is TRBJ1-6; 10 bases are a match to TRBD1. With V trimmed by 10 bases and J by 1 base, 4 bases remained unmatched. CDR3 size: 15 residues. Per germline, CDR1 MNHNS and CDR2 SASEGT. The CDR3 sequence: CATRGQGSYNSPLHF. The CDR3 coding sequence is TGTGCCACAAGGGGACAGGGGTCCTATAATTCACCCCTCCACTTT.

The V call is TRBV7-9, the J call TRBJ2-2, with 9 bases identical to TRBD2. Germline assignment: CDR1 SEHNR and CDR2 FQNEAQ (reference sequence). V shed 5 bases, J shed 2 bases, and the junction held 9 bases outside the gene matches. There are 17 residues in the CDR3. The DNA of the CDR3 is TGTGCCAGCAGCCCCTCCCCAGCGGGGGGTAACACCGGGGAGCTGTTTTTT. Protein: CASSPSPAGGNTGELFF. The whole variable domain, remainder taken from reference TRBV7-9 and TRBJ2-2, is DTGVSQNPRHKITKRGQNVTFRCDPISEHNRLYWYRQTLGQGPEFLTYFQNEAQLEKSRLLSDRFSAERPKGSFSTLEIQRTEQGDSAMYLCASSPSPAGGNTGELFFGEGSRLTVL.

J is TRBJ2-1 and V is TRBV9, with TRBD2 matching 8 bases. This CDR3 has 15 amino acids. Germline V lookup: CDR1 SGDLS, CDR2 YYNGEE. V was clipped by 4 bases and J by 9 bases; unmatched bases: 12. CDR3 amino acids: CASSRGTGGAGEQFF. The CDR3 nucleotides read TGTGCCAGCAGCAGAGGGACCGGGGGGGCCGGTGAGCAGTTCTTC.

The rearrangement links TRBV27 to TRBJ2-2; D is unresolved. This CDR3 has 11 residues. V dropped 10 bases and J dropped 6 bases, with 9 bases sitting between them. Germline V gives CDR1 MNHEY, CDR2 SMNVEV (reference sequence). As DNA, the CDR3 is TGTGCCACCTCCTGGGCCGGGGAGCTGTTTTTT. The encoded protein is CATSWAGELFF.

This clone was detected a few times. The CDR3 DNA is TGTGCCAGTAGTCGACGGGACAGGTACGGCGGGGAGCTGTTTTTT. It encodes CASSRRDRYGGELFF. V is TRBV19 and J is TRBJ2-2, with 8 bases aligning to TRBD1. Trimming removed 5 bases from V and 7 bases from J; junction bases left unmatched: 9. This CDR3 is built from 15 residues. The germline V gene has CDR1 LNHDA and CDR2 SQIVND (reference sequence). Full variable domain (remainder filled in from reference TRBV19 and TRBJ2-2): DGGITQSPKYLFRKEGQNVTLSCEQNLNHDAMYWYRQDPGQGLRLIYYSQIVNDFQKGDIAEGYSVSREKKESFPLTVTSAQKNPTAFYLCASSRRDRYGGELFFGEGSRLTVL.

This clone was detected only a few times. The genes are TRBV5-8 and TRBJ2-5; tentative D call: TRBD1 (6 bases). Trimming left V 9 bases short and J 5 bases short, with 20 bases between. Germline assignment: CDR1 SGHTS and CDR2 YDEGEE. The CDR3 spans 14 residues. The CDR3 sequence: CATTGTGYGETQYF. The CDR3 DNA sequence: TGTGCCACCACAGGGACGGGTTATGGGGAGACCCAGTACTTC.

This clone occurred once. V usage is TRBV5-6 and J usage is TRBJ2-2; D gene uncertain. Looked up from germline, CDR1 is SGHDT and CDR2 is YYEEEE. The CDR3 extends over 15 amino acids. The V and J ends lost 1 base and 1 base respectively, with 8 bases between them. Written as DNA, the CDR3 is TGTGCCAGCAGCTTGAACTGGGAGAACACCGGGGAGCTGTTTTTT. Encoded protein: CASSLNWENTGELFF.